This T cell receptor beta chain was captured by sequencing in a study of T cells in Graves' hyperthyroidism and ophthalmopathy. As for the study in general: Peripheral blood was secured at the point of initial diagnosis, before any treatment.

The V gene's germline CDR1 is SSHAT and CDR2 FNYEAQ (reference sequence). CDR3 length: 13 residues. This clonotype showed up many times. One end of the junction varies from germline; a read error may be responsible. From RNA transcripts, TCR beta CDR3 regions were amplified. HTBI primers drove first-round RT-PCR of the TCR CDR3. TCRdb re-called the multiplex PCR reads through MiXCR, storing one row per CDR3 protein. The sample lists about 110,000 distinct CDR3 sequences; about 16% were seen once. The rearrangement joins TRBV7-7 to TRBJ2-5; D unresolved. Sample: blood. This sequence was found in a woman aged 45-59 years with Graves' hyperthyroidism. The CDR3 sequence: CASSSPQKETQYF. The CDR3 coding sequence is TGTGCTAGCAGCTCCCCCCAGAAAGAGACCCAGTACTTC.